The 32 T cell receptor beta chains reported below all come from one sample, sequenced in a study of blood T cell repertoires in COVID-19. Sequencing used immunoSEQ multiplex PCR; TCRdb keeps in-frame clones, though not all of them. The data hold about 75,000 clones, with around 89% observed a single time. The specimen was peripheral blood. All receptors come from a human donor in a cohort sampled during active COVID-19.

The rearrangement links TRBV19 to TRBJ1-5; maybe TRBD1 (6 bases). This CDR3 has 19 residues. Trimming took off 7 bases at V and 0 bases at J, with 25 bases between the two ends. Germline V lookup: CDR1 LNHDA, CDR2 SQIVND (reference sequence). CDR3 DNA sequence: TGTGCCAGTATGCGAGCGGGACACTATTCACCCGATAGCAATCAGCCCCAGCATTTT. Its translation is CASMRAGHYSPDSNQPQHF.

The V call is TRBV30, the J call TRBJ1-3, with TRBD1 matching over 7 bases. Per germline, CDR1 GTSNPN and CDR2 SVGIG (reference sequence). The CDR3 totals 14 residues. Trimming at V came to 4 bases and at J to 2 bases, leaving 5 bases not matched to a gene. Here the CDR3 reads CAWTTGTAGNTIYF. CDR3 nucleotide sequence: TGTGCCTGGACCACCGGGACAGCTGGAAACACCATATATTTT.

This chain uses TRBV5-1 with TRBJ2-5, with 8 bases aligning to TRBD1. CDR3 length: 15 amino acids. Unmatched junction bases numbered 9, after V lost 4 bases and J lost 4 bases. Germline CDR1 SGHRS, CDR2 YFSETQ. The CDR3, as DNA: TGCGCCAGCAGCCCTGGACAGGGAAATCCAGAGACCCAGTACTTC. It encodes CASSPGQGNPETQYF.

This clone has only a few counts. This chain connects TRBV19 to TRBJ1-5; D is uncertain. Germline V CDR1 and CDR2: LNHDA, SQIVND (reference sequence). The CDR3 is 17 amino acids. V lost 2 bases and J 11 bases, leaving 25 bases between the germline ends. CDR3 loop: CASSIMDFDPLPLAQHF. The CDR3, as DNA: TGTGCCAGTAGTATAATGGACTTCGACCCCCTTCCTTTGGCCCAGCATTTT.

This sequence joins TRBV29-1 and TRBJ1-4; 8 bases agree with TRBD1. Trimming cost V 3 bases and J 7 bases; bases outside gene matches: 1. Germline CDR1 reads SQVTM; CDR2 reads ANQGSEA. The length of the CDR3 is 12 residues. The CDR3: CSVDGTGEKLFF. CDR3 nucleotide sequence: TGCAGCGTTGACGGGACAGGTGAAAAACTGTTTTTT.

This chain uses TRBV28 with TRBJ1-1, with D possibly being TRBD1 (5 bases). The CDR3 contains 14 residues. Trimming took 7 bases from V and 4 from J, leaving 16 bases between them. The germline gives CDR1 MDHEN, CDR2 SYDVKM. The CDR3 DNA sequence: TGTGCCAGCACCTTGGGGGGTATTCCCACTGAAGCTTTCTTT. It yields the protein CASTLGGIPTEAFF.

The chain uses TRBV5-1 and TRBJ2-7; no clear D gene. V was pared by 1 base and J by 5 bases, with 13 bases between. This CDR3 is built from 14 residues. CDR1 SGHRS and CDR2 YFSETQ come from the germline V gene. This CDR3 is CASSLRGFDDEQYF. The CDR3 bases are TGCGCCAGCAGCTTGAGAGGTTTTGATGACGAGCAGTACTTC.

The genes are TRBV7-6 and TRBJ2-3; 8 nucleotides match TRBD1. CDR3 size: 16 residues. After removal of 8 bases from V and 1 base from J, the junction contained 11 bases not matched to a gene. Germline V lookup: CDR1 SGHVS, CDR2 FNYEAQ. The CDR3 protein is CASGPHGQGGTDTQYF. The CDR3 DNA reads TGTGCCAGCGGCCCGCATGGACAGGGCGGCACAGATACGCAGTATTTT.

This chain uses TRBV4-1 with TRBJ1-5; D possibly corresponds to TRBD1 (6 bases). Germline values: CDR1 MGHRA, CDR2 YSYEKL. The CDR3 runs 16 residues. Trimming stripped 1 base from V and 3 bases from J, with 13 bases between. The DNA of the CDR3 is TGCGCCAGCAGCCAAGCCCAAACAGGGTTCAATCAGCCCCAGCATTTT. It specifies CASSQAQTGFNQPQHF.

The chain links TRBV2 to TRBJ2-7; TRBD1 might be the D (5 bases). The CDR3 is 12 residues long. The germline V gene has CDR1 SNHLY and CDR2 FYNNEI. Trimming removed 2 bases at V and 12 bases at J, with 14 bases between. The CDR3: CASSEWAGAMYF. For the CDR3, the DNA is TGTGCCAGCAGTGAATGGGCTGGGGCTATGTACTTC.

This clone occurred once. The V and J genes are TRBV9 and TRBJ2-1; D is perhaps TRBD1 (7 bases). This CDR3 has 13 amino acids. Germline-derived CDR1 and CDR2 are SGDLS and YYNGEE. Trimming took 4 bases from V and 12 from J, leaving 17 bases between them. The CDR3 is CASSPQGGVGQFF. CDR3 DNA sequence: TGTGCCAGCAGCCCCCAGGGGGGAGTTGGGCAGTTCTTC.

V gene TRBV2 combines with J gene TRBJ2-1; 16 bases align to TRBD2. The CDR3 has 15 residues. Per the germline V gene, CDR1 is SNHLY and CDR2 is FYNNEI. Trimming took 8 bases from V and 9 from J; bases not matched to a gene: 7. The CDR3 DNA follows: TGTGCCAGCCGGTGGGGACTAGCGGGAGGGCCTGAGCAGTTCTTC. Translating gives CASRWGLAGGPEQFF.

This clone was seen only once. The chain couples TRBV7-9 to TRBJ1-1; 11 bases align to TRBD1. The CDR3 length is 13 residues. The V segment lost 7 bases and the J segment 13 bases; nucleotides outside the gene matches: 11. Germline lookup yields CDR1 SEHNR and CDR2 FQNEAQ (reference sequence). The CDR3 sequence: CASNEGQGASGFF. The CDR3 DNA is TGTGCCAGCAACGAAGGACAGGGGGCATCTGGTTTCTTT.

Here the CDR3 reads CASSKTGGLNEKLFF. CDR3 in DNA: TGTGCCAGCAGCAAGACAGGGGGCCTTAATGAAAAACTGTTTTTT. J is TRBJ1-4 and V is TRBV7-9; 10 positions match TRBD1. This CDR3 contains 15 residues. Unmatched junction bases numbered 4, after V lost 5 bases and J lost 4 bases. Germline V lookup: CDR1 SEHNR, CDR2 FQNEAQ (reference sequence).

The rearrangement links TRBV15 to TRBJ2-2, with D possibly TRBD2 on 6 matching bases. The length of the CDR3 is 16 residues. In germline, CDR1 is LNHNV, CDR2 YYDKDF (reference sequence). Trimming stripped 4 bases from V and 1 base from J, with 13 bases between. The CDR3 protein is CATSTPGEGNTGELFF. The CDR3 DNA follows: TGTGCCACCAGCACCCCGGGAGAAGGGAACACCGGGGAGCTGTTTTTT.

The CDR3 region is CASSESGRGLGTEAFF. In DNA, the CDR3 is TGTGCCAGCAGTGAATCGGGCAGGGGTTTGGGCACTGAAGCTTTCTTT. The chain has TRBV25-1 and TRBJ1-1; perhaps TRBD1 as D (6 bases). The V gene's germline CDR1 is MGHDK and CDR2 SYGVNS. The ends were cut back, 1 base at V and 4 bases at J, with 16 bases in the middle. CDR3 size: 16 residues.

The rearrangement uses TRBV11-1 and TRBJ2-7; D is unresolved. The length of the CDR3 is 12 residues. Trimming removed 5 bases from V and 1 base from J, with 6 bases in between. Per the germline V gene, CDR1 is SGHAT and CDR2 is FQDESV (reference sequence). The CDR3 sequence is CASSEVSYEQYF. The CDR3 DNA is TGTGCCAGCAGCGAGGTGTCCTACGAGCAGTACTTC.

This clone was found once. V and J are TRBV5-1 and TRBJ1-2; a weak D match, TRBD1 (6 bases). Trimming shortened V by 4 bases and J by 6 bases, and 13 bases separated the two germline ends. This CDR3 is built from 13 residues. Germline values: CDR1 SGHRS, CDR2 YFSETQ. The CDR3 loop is CASSPDSSDGYTF. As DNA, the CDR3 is TGCGCCAGCAGCCCGGACAGTAGCGATGGCTACACCTTC.

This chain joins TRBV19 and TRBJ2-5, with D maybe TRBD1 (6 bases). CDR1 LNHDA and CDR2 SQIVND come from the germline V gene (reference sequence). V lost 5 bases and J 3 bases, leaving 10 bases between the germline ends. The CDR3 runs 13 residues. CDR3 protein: CASSADREETQYF. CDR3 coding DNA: TGTGCCAGTAGTGCGGACAGAGAAGAGACCCAGTACTTC. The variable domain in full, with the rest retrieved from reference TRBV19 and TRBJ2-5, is DGGITQSPKYLFRKEGQNVTLSCEQNLNHDAMYWYRQDPGQGLRLIYYSQIVNDFQKGDIAEGYSVSREKKESFPLTVTSAQKNPTAFYLCASSADREETQYFGPGTRLLVL.

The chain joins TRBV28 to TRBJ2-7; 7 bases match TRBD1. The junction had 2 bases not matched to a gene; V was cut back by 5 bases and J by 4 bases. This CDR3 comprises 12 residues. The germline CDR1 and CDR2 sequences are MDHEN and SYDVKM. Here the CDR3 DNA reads TGTGCCAGCAGTGGCAGGGGGTACGAGCAGTACTTC. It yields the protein CASSGRGYEQYF. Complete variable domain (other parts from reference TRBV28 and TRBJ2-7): DVKVTQSSRYLVKRTGEKVFLECVQDMDHENMFWYRQDPGLGLRLIYFSYDVKMKEKGDIPEGYSVSREKKERFSLILESASTNQTSMYLCASSGRGYEQYFGPGTRLTVT.

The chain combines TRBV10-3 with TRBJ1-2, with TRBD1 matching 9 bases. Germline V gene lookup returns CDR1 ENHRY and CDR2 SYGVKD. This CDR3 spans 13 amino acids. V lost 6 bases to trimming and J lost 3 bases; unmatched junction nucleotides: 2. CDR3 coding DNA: TGTGCCATCAGGAGGGACAGGGACTATGGCTACACCTTC. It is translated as CAIRRDRDYGYTF.

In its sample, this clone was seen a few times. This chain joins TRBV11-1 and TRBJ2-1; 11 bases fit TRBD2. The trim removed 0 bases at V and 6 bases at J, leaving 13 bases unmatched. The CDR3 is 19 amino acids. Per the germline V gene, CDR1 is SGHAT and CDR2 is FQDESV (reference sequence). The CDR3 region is CASSLALAGERRRGNEQFF. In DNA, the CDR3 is TGTGCCAGCAGCTTAGCACTAGCGGGAGAGAGAAGGAGGGGCAATGAGCAGTTCTTC.

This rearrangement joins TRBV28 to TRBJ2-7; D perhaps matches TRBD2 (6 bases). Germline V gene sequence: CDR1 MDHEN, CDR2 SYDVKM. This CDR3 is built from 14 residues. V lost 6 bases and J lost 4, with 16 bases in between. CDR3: CASRGYGGLYEQYF. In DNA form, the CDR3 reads TGTGCCAGCAGAGGGTACGGGGGACTGTACGAGCAGTACTTC.

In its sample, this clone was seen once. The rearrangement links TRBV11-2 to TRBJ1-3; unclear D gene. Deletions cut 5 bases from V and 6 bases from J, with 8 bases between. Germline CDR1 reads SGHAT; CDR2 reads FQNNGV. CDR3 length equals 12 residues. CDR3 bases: TGTGCCAGCAGCAGAACAGCAAACACCATATATTTT. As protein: CASSRTANTIYF.

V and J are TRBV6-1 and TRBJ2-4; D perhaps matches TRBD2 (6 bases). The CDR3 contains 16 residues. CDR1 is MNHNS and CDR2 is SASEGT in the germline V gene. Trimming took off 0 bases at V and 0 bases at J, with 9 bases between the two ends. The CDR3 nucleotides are TGTGCCAGCAGTGAAGCGGTGGGACTAGCCAAAAACATTCAGTACTTC. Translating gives CASSEAVGLAKNIQYF.

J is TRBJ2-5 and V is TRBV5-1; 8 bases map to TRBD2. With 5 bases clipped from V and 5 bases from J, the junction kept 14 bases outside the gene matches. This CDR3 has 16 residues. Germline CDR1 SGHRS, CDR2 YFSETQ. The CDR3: CASSRGGGEIRETQYF. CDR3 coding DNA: TGCGCCAGCAGTCGGGGGGGCGGTGAAATTAGGGAGACCCAGTACTTC.

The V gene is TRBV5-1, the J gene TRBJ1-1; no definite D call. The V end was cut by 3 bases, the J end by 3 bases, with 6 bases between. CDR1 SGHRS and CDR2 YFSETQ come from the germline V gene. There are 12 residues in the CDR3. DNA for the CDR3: TGCGCCAGCAGCTCCCAGGACACTGAAGCTTTCTTT. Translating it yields CASSSQDTEAFF. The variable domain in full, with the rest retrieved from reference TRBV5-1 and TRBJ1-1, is KAGVTQTPRYLIKTRGQQVTLSCSPISGHRSVSWYQQTPGQGLQFLFEYFSETQRNKGNFPGRFSGRQFSNSRSEMNVSTLELGDSALYLCASSSQDTEAFFGQGTRLTVV.

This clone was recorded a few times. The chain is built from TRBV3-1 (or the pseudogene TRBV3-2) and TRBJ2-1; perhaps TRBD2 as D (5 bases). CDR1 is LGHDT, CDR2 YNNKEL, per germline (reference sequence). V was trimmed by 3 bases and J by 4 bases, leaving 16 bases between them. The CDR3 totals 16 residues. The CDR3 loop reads CASSQDHLASYNEQFF. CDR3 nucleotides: TGTGCCAGCAGCCAGGATCACTTAGCGTCTTACAATGAGCAGTTCTTC.

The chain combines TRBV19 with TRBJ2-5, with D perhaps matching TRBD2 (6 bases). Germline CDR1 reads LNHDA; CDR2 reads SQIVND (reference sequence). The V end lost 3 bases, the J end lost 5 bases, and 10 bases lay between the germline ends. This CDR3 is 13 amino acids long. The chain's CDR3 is CASSIGREETQYF. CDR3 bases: TGTGCCAGTAGTATTGGACGGGAGGAGACCCAGTACTTC.

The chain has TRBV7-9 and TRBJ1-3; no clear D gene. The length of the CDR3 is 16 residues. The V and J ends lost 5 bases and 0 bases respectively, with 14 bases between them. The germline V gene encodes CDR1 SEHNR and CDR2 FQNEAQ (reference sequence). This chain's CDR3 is CASSLRSGFSGNTIYF. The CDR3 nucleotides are TGTGCCAGCAGCCTCCGGTCGGGTTTCTCTGGAAACACCATATATTTT.

The CDR3 DNA sequence: TGTGCCAGCAGCTGGCAGGAAATCGGGGAGCTGTTTTTT. This translates into CASSWQEIGELFF. The chain has TRBV7-2 and TRBJ2-2; D is unresolved. CDR1 and CDR2 (germline): SGHTA, FQGNSA. The CDR3 covers 13 residues. Trimming removed 4 bases at V and 7 bases at J, with 10 bases between.

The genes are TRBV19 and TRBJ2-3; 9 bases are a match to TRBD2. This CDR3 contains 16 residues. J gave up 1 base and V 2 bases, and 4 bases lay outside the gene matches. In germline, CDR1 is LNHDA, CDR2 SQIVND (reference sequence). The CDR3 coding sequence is TGTGCCAGTAGTATAAGTGAGCGGGGGGGCACAGATACGCAGTATTTT. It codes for CASSISERGGTDTQYF.